This T cell receptor beta chain appears in the sequencing data of a study of T-cell memory formation after mild COVID-19. About the study: Each donor largely had its own TCR clusters.

TCRdb reanalysed the 5' RACE reads using MiXCR and keeps one entry per CDR3 protein. The table has some 250,000 distinct CDR3 sequences, roughly a tenth seen once. This clonotype was detected a few times. Its antigen is undetermined. J lost 3 bases, V lost 5 bases, and 8 bases had no gene match. This CDR3 has 15 amino acids. Germline V gene data show CDR1 as MGHRA and CDR2 as YSYEKL. Whole-study results and caveats: Prior to infection, memory already included some responding clones, suggesting cross-reactive memory joined. Unconfirmed was the SARS-CoV-2 specificity of second-wave clones that peaked on day 37.

The V call is TRBV4-1, the J call TRBJ2-3, with 7 positions matching TRBD1. This clonotype was sampled from a man between 18 and 35 years old who had mild COVID-19 (a few samples of this study predate the infection). Cell type and time point are not known. Sequenced sample: PBMCs or a T cell subset sorted from them (not recorded which). Here the CDR3 DNA reads TGCGCCAGCAGCTACAGGGGACGTTTTACAGATACGCAGTATTTT. Amino acid sequence: CASSYRGRFTDTQYF.